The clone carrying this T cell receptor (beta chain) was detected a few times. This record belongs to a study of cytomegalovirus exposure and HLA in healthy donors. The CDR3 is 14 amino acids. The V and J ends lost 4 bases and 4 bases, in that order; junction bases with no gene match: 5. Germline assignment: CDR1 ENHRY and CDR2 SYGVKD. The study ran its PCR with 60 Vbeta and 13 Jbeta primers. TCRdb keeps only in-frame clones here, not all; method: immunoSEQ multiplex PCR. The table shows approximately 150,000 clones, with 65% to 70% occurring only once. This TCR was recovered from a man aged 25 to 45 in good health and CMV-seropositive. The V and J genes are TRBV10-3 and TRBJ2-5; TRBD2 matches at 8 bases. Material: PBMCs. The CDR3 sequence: CAISGSLAGETQYF. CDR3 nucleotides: TGTGCCATCAGTGGGAGTCTAGCGGGAGAGACCCAGTACTTC.